One sample yielded the 16 T cell receptor beta chains listed below, sequenced in a study of cytomegalovirus exposure and HLA in healthy donors. Profiled with immunoSEQ multiplex PCR; TCRdb holds only in-frame clones, not every one. The data hold 95,000 to 150,000 clones, with approximately 95% observed a single time. The sequencing input was PBMCs. These receptors all come from a man aged 18 to 35 in good health and CMV-seronegative.

The J gene is TRBJ1-4, the V gene TRBV7-2; no clear D. This CDR3 is 16 amino acids long. Germline V gene sequence: CDR1 SGHTA, CDR2 FQGNSA. Trimming removed 1 base at V and 5 bases at J, with 14 bases between. CDR3 in DNA: TGTGCCAGCAGCTTAGAACCTCGACGAGGAAATGAAAAACTGTTTTTT. Translated, it gives CASSLEPRRGNEKLFF.

This sequence joins TRBV6-5 and TRBJ2-4; TRBD1 is a possible D gene (6 bases). V dropped 2 bases and J dropped 6 bases, with 14 bases sitting between them. Germline V gene data show CDR1 as MNHEY and CDR2 as SVGAGI. CDR3 length: 15 amino acids. In DNA form, the CDR3 reads TGTGCCAGCAGTTACGGCAGCCAGGGGTTAAACATTCAGTACTTC. It yields the protein CASSYGSQGLNIQYF.

The V call is TRBV5-4, the J call TRBJ1-2, with D tentatively TRBD1 (6 bases). The V gene lost 0 bases and the J gene lost 4 bases, with 16 bases spanning the gap. Per germline, CDR1 SGHNT and CDR2 YYREEE (reference sequence). There are 16 residues in the CDR3. CDR3 nucleotide sequence: TGTGCCAGCAGCTTGGTGGTCGGACAGAGCTTCTATGGCTACACCTTC. This translates into CASSLVVGQSFYGYTF.

This clone was seen just once. The chain is built from TRBV7-3 and TRBJ2-7, with 7 bases identical to TRBD2. This CDR3 is 14 amino acids long. V shed 2 bases, J shed 6 bases, and the junction held 7 bases outside the gene matches. Germline loops: CDR1 SGHTA, CDR2 FQGTGA. The CDR3 DNA is TGTGCCAGCAGCTTATCCGGGCGGGGGTCCGAGCAGTACTTC. This sequence encodes CASSLSGRGSEQYF.

V gene TRBV28 combines with J gene TRBJ2-7, with 12 bases aligning to TRBD2. J lost 1 base, V lost 6 bases, and 7 bases had no gene match. CDR1 is MDHEN and CDR2 is SYDVKM in the germline V gene. CDR3 length equals 16 residues. The CDR3 nucleotides are TGTGCCAGCAGCCCTTTCACTAGCGGGAGGTCCTACGAGCAGTACTTC. Its protein product is CASSPFTSGRSYEQYF.

This clone has a single count. This sample also contains other DNA sequences that code for the same CDR3. This sequence joins TRBV9 and TRBJ2-7; 7 bases fit TRBD2. CDR1 is SGDLS, CDR2 YYNGEE, per germline. The CDR3 length is 15 residues. V trimming: 2 bases; J trimming: 0 bases; junction bases outside the gene matches: 5. The DNA for the CDR3 is TGTGCCAGCAGCGTGGGAACGGGGGGCTCCTACGAGCAGTACTTC. Translating gives CASSVGTGGSYEQYF.

J is TRBJ2-3 and V is TRBV11-2; 8 nucleotides align to TRBD2. CDR1 and CDR2 (germline): SGHAT, FQNNGV. The CDR3 runs to 17 residues. V was pared by 1 base and J by 4 bases, with 10 bases of the junction left unmatched. CDR3 amino acids: CASSLGPTGGFADTQYF. CDR3 nucleotides: TGTGCCAGCAGCTTAGGTCCAACGGGAGGGTTTGCAGATACGCAGTATTTT.

The genes are TRBV7-2 and TRBJ2-5, with a weak D call TRBD2 (7 bases). V was shortened by 6 bases and J by 4 bases, with 12 bases between the two germline ends. CDR1 and CDR2 (germline): SGHTA, FQGNSA. This CDR3 contains 13 residues. The DNA of the CDR3 is TGTGCCAGCAGGGGGGGCGGGAGAGAGACCCAGTACTTC. The encoded protein is CASRGGGRETQYF.

The chain is built from TRBV28 and TRBJ1-4, with D perhaps matching TRBD1 (5 bases). There are 14 residues in the CDR3. The V gene lost 3 bases and the J gene lost 8 bases, with 13 bases spanning the gap. Germline V lookup: CDR1 MDHEN, CDR2 SYDVKM. CDR3 residues: CASSFRGISEKLFF. CDR3 nucleotides: TGTGCCAGCAGTTTCCGGGGGATAAGCGAAAAACTGTTTTTT.

The DNA for the CDR3 is TGTGCCAGCTCGACTAGCGGGACCTACGAGCAGTACTTC. As protein: CASSTSGTYEQYF. V gene TRBV27 combines with J gene TRBJ2-7; 11 bases line up with TRBD2. CDR3 length equals 13 residues. V shed 8 bases and J 2 bases; nucleotides not matched to a gene: 2. The germline gives CDR1 MNHEY, CDR2 SMNVEV (reference sequence).

The chain is built from TRBV27 and TRBJ1-5, with D possibly matching TRBD1 (5 bases). Germline-derived CDR1 and CDR2 are MNHEY and SMNVEV (reference sequence). This CDR3 spans 15 amino acids. V lost 6 bases and J 3 bases, leaving 15 bases between the germline ends. Here the CDR3 DNA reads TGTGCCAGCAGACGACTTCAGGGTAACAATCAGCCCCAGCATTTT. It is translated as CASRRLQGNNQPQHF.

The chain is built from TRBV19 and TRBJ2-3, with 8 positions matching TRBD2. This CDR3 has 15 residues. V gave up 4 bases and J gave up 1 base; unmatched junction bases: 4. Germline V gives CDR1 LNHDA, CDR2 SQIVND (reference sequence). This CDR3 reads CASSKGTSRTDTQYF. CDR3 bases: TGTGCCAGTAGTAAGGGGACTAGTCGCACAGATACGCAGTATTTT.

The chain combines TRBV19 with TRBJ2-1; a possible D gene is TRBD2 (5 bases). CDR3 length: 15 amino acids. Trimming took off 7 bases at V and 0 bases at J, with 13 bases between the two ends. From germline, CDR1 is LNHDA and CDR2 SQIVND (reference sequence). CDR3 region: CASKEAVSSYNEQFF. The CDR3, as DNA: TGTGCCAGTAAGGAGGCGGTAAGCTCCTACAATGAGCAGTTCTTC.

This chain uses TRBV11-2 with TRBJ2-1; D is perhaps TRBD2 (6 bases). This CDR3 is built from 15 residues. The germline V gene encodes CDR1 SGHAT and CDR2 FQNNGV. The V end lost 5 bases, the J end lost 0 bases, and 11 bases lay between the germline ends. CDR3 bases: TGTGCCAGCAGCGATAGCGGCTTCTCCTACAATGAGCAGTTCTTC. Residues: CASSDSGFSYNEQFF.

CDR3 sequence reads: CASSRTVQNIQYF. The CDR3 coding sequence is TGTGCCAGCAGTCGGACAGTCCAAAACATTCAGTACTTC. The chain joins TRBV27 to TRBJ2-4, with TRBD1 as a possible D gene (6 bases). V shed 5 bases and J shed 5 bases, with 10 bases lying between them. CDR1 and CDR2 from the germline V gene are MNHEY and SMNVEV (reference sequence). The CDR3 length is 13 residues.

The chain has TRBV13 and TRBJ2-1, with D tentatively TRBD2 (5 bases). CDR3 length: 15 residues. Per the germline V gene, CDR1 is PRHDT and CDR2 is FYEKMQ (reference sequence). The V end was cut by 5 bases, the J end by 6 bases, with 17 bases between. DNA of the CDR3: TGTGCCAGCAGCACTAGGGTTTTTCTAACCAATGAGCAGTTCTTC. This translates into CASSTRVFLTNEQFF.